The present T cell receptor (beta chain) was sequenced within a study of beta chain features in type 1 diabetes (dated by TCRdb to the late 2010s). The study in broad terms: Patients and healthy donors did not differ in mean age, gender distribution, total cell number or subset yield. A total of roughly 100,000,000 sorted cells were examined across all samples, and the number of cells per subset was strongly correlated with RNA yield. The study compared the TCRB repertoires of sorted circulating CD4+ T cell subsets in recently diagnosed type 1 diabetes patients with those in matched healthy donors. Regulatory and stem cell-like memory subsets were obtained from only 8 patients and roughly 8 healthy donors, while naive and central memory subsets were obtained from all 30 or so donors. The research as a whole found: Naive, central memory and regulatory TCRB repertoires appeared more similar among patients than among healthy donors. At VDJ recombination sites, type 1 diabetes patients had fewer insertions and more deleted nucleotides, which implies abnormalities in thymic rearrangement. Because the HLA sub-analyses included only small numbers of individuals, any influence of HLA type on TCRB rearrangement was left unresolved. Shorter templates might have been favored by PCR, but patient and control samples were amplified and corrected together, so both groups would have been affected equally by any skew. Because cDNA was sequenced instead of genomic DNA, highly expressing activated cells could be over-represented, though the groups showed no difference in activation or CD3 levels. In all four CD4+ subsets, TCRB CDR3 length was moderately but significantly shorter in type 1 diabetes patients.

The High Capacity cDNA Reverse Transcription Kit was used to reverse transcribe all of the isolated RNA, meaning that expressed TCRB transcripts were what got sequenced. Naive, central memory and regulatory T cell samples underwent deep immunoSEQ sequencing, averaging about 3.57 million total reads per sample. Sorted cells were lysed in RLT buffer, and RNA was extracted using DNase-treated RNeasy Micro or Mini kits according to cell number. To prevent cross-contamination, each cell subset was processed individually, whereas patient and healthy donor samples were processed jointly. The immunoSEQ multiplex PCR was used to amplify TCRB sequences from cDNA, generating 87-bp fragments that spanned the CDR3 region. The amplicons were sequenced using the Illumina HiSeq platform. The study's processing was this. PCR bias was computationally corrected using synthetic template baselines, reads within Hamming distance 2 were collapsed, and singletons that could not be merged were discarded. Reads were aligned to IMGT to assign V, D and J genes, CDR3 length, and insertions or deletions at six rearrangement sites. Clonotype counts were normalized to sorted cell number within each subset before computing true diversity and Gini coefficients with the tcR R package. Repertoire sharing was quantified using the overlap coefficient calculated on TCRB nucleotide sequences. Out-of-frame TCRB sequences from naive cells were analyzed to stand in for the pre-selection repertoire. TCRdb's version of the immuneACCESS table is confined to in-frame rearrangements and falls short of the full clone set. An unresolved V gene accounts for under half of the shortfall where checked; the remainder is of unknown origin. That table is the source of V, J and clone size, and D and trimming were worked out from the DNA. This sample lists fewer than 350,000 clones; approximately 16% were detected once. More than 0.015% of the sample is held by the ten biggest clonotypes.

Each donor gave one peripheral blood draw, around 100 mL on average, collected into heparinised tubes. Using a panel that included CD45RO, CCR7, CD25, CD127, CD95 and CD27, naive, central memory, regulatory and stem cell-like memory CD4+ T cells were sorted on a BD FACSAria II. Purity was above 95% for every sorted population. Right away, PBMCs were isolated by Lymphoprep density gradient centrifugation and were stained directly, with no culture step. To minimize batch effects, samples were stained and sorted in pairs, one healthy donor with one patient per experiment. In its sample, this clone was seen a few times. It lacks a known antigen. No base quality information exists; no much larger clone differs at one position. The CDR3 has 15 amino acids, counting the end cysteine and phenylalanine. Only CDR3 DNA remains: 45 bases, in frame from the first base. In the germline V gene (reference sequence), CDR1 corresponds to MNHNY and CDR2 to SVGAGI. The V end loses 2 bases and the J end loses 1 base, and a stretch of 10 bases separates them.

The specimen was naive CD4+ T cells from blood. Read against the paper, the sample's cell subset or site label means: true naive CD4+ T cells. The rearrangement combines TRBV6-6 with TRBJ2-3; the D region possibly corresponds to TRBD1 (6 bases align). The clonotype was recovered from a young man with type 1 diabetes. The DNA sequence reads TGTGCCAGCAGTTACCCAGGGGCGGGCACAGATACGCAGTATTTT. Translated, this is CASSYPGAGTDTQYF.